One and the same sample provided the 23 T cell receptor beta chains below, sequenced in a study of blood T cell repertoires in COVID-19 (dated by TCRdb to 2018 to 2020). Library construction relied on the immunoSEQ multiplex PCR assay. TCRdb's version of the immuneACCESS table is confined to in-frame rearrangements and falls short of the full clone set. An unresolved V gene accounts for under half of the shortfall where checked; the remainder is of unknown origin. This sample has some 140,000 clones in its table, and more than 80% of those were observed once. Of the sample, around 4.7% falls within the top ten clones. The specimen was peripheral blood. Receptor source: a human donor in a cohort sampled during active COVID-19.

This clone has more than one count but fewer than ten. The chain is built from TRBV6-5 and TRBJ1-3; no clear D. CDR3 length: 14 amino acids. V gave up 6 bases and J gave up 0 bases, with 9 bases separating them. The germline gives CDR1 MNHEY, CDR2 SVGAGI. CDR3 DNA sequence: TGTGCCAGCAGCCAAGTCGGCTCTGGAAACACCATATATTTT. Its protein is CASSQVGSGNTIYF.

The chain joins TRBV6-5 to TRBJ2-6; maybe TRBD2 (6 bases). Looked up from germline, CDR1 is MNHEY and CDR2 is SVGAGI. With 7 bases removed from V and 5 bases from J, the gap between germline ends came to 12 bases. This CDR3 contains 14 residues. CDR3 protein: CASTSRTRANVLTF. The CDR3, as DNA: TGTGCCAGCACCTCCCGGACTAGGGCCAACGTCCTGACTTTC.

CDR3 nucleotides: TGCGCCAGCAGCCTGACAGGGATGAACACTGAAGCTTTCTTT. Translated: CASSLTGMNTEAFF. V gene TRBV5-1 combines with J gene TRBJ1-1, with 7 bases lining up with TRBD1. This CDR3 region has 14 residues. Germline CDR1 and CDR2: SGHRS and YFSETQ. The V and J ends lost 4 bases and 0 bases, in that order; junction bases with no gene match: 3.

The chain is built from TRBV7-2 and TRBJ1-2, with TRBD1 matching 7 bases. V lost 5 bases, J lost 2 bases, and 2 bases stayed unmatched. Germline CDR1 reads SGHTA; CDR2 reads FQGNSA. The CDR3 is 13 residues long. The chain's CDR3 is CASSPQGNYGYTF. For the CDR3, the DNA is TGTGCCAGCAGCCCACAGGGGAACTATGGCTACACCTTC.

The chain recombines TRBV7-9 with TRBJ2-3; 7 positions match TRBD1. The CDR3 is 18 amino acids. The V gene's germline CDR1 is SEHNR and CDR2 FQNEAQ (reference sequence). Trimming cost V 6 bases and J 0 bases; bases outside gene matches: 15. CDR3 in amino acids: CASSQPRQGGYSTDTQYF. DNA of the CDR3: TGTGCCAGCAGTCAGCCGCGACAGGGCGGTTATAGCACAGATACGCAGTATTTT.

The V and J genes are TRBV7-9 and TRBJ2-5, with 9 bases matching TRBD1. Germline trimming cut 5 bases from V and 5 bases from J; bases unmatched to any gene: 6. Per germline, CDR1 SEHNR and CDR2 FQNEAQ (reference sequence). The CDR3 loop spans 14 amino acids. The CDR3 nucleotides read TGTGCCAGCAGCCCGGGGACAGGGTTGGAGACCCAGTACTTC. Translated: CASSPGTGLETQYF.

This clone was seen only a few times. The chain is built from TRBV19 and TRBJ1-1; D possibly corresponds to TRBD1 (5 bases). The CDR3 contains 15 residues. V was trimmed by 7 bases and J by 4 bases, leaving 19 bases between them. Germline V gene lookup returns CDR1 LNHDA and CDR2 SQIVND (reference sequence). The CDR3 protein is CASTDTLQGFTEAFF. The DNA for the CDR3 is TGTGCCAGTACCGACACGCTCCAGGGTTTCACTGAAGCTTTCTTT.

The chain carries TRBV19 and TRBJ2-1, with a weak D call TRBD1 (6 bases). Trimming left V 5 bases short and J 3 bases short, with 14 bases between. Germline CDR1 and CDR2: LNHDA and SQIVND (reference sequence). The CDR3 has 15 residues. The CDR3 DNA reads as TGTGCCAGTAGTTTCTATAGGGGGATCTACAATGAGCAGTTCTTC. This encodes CASSFYRGIYNEQFF.

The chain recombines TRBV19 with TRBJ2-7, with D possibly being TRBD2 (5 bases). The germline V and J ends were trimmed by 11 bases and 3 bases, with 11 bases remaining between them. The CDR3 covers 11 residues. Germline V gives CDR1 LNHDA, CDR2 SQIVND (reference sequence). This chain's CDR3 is CAEKEDYEQYV. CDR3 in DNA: TGTGCCGAAAAGGAGGACTACGAGCAGTACGTC.

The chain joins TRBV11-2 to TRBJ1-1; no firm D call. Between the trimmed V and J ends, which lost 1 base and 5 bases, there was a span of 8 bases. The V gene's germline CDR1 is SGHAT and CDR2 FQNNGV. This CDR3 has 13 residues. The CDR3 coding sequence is TGTGCCAGCAGCTTAGTAGAGGCAACTGAAGCTTTCTTT. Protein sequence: CASSLVEATEAFF.

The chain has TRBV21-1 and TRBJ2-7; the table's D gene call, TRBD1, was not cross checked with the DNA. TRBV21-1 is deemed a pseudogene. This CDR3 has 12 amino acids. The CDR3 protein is CATWQIHYEQYV. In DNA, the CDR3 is TGTGCCACCTGGCAAATCCATTACGAGCAGTACGTC.

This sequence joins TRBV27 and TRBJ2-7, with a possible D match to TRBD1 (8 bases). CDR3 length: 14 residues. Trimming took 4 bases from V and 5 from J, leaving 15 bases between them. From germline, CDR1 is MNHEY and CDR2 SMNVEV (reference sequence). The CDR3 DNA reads TGTGCCAGCAGTTCAAGGACAGGGAGGGACGAGCAGTACTTC. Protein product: CASSSRTGRDEQYF.

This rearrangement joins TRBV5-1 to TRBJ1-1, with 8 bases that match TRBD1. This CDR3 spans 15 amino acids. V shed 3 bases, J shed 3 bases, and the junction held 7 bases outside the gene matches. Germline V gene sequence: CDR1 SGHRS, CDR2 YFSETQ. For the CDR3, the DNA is TGCGCCAGCAGCTACGGACAGGGCCCAGACACTGAAGCTTTCTTT. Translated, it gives CASSYGQGPDTEAFF.

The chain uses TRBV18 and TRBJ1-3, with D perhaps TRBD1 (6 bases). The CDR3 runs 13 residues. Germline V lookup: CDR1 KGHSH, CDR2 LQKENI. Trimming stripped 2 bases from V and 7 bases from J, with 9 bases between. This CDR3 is CASSPGGRNTIYF. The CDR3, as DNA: TGTGCCAGCTCACCAGGGGGCAGGAACACCATATATTTT.

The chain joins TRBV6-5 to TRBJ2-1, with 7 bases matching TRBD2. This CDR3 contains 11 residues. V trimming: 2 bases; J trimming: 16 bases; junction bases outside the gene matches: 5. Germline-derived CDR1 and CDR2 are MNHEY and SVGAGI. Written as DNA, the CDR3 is TGTGCCAGCAGTTACGGGGGGGTAGAATTCTTC. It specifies CASSYGGVEFF.

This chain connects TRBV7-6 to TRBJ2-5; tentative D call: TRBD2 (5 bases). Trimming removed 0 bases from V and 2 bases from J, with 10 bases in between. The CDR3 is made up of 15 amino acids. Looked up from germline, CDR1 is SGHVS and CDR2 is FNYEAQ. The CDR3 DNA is TGTGCCAGCAGCTTAGCGGACGGGATTCAAGAGACCCAGTACTTC. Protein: CASSLADGIQETQYF.

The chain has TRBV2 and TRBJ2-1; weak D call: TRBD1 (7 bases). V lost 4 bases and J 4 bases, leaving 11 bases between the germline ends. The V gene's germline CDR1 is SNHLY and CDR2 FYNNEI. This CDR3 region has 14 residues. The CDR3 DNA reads TGTGCCAGCAGTGTATCAGGGGGGTACAATGAGCAGTTCTTC. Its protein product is CASSVSGGYNEQFF.

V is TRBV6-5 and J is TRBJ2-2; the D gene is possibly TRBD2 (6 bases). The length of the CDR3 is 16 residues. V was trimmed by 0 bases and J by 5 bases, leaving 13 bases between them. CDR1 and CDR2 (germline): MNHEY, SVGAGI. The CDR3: CASSYSREVPTGELFF. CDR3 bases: TGTGCCAGCAGTTACTCGAGGGAGGTCCCAACCGGGGAGCTGTTTTTT.

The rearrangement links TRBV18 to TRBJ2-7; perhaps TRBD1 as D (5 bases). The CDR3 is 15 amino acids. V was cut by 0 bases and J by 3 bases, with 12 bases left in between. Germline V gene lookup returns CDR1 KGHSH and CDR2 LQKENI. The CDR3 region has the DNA TGTGCCAGCTCACCACCGAATAGGGGAAACTACGAGCAGTACTTC. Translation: CASSPPNRGNYEQYF.

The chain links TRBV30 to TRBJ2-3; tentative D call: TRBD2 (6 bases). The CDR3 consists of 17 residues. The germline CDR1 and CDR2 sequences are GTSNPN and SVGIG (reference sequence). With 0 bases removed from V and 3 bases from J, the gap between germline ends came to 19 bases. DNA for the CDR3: TGTGCCTGGAGTGTACTACTAGCATCAAGGCGGACAGATACGCAGTATTTT. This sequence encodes CAWSVLLASRRTDTQYF.

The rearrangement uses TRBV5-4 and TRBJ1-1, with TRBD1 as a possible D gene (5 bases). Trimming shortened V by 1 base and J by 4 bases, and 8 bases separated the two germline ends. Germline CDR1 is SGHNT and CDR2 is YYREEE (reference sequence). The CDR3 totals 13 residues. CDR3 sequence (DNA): TGTGCCAGCAGCTTGACAGGAAGCACTGAAGCTTTCTTT. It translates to CASSLTGSTEAFF.

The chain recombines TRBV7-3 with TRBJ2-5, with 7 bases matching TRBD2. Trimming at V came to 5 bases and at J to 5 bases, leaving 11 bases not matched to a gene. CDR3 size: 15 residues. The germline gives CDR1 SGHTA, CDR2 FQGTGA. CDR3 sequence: CASSPGGRQVETQYF. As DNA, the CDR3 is TGTGCCAGCAGCCCGGGGGGACGGCAGGTGGAGACCCAGTACTTC.

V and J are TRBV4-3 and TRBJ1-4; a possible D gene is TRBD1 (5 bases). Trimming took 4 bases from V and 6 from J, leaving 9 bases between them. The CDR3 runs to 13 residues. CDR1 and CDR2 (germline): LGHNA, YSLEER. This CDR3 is CASSPGGDEKLFF. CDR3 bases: TGCGCCAGCAGCCCGGGAGGGGATGAAAAACTGTTTTTT.